This T cell receptor (beta chain) was documented in a study of cytomegalovirus exposure and HLA in healthy donors. J was trimmed by 5 bases and V by 0 bases; bases with no gene match: 5. This CDR3 has 15 residues. Per germline, CDR1 MNHEY and CDR2 SMNVEV (reference sequence). The PCR ran on 60 Vbeta and 13 Jbeta primers. Produced via immunoSEQ multiplex PCR; TCRdb's table is partial and in-frame only. The data show over 80,000 clones, with under 85% seen just once and roughly 13% held by the top ten. Sequenced material: PBMCs. The chain uses TRBV27 and TRBJ2-5; 8 nucleotides align to TRBD2. The origin of this receptor is a woman between 65 and 79 years old in good health and CMV-seropositive. The CDR3 loop reads CASSLSPGGLETQYF. The CDR3 nucleotides are TGTGCCAGCAGTTTATCGCCGGGGGGGCTTGAGACCCAGTACTTC.